The entry below gives a single T cell receptor (beta chain) sequence along with its context. Its specificity is unknown. The data originate from a study of Ad26.COV2.S vaccination and SARS-CoV-2 variants. Study-wide results and limits: Non-spike TCR breadth was similar in vaccine and placebo recipients.

The protocol was immunoSEQ multiplex PCR, while the TCRdb copy is restricted to in-frame clones and leaves out a portion. The table has about 680,000 clones, around 90% seen once. Specified treatment: roughly 20 received Ad26.COV2.S at low or high dose, single or two shots; about 5 received placebo; per-sample allocation not given. The investigators took samples on day 63 after the first vaccine or placebo injection. An adult aged 18-55 years in Boston served as the donor. Germline assignment: CDR1 GTSNPN and CDR2 SVGIG (reference sequence). This CDR3 contains 12 residues. V gave up 1 base and J gave up 10 bases, with 13 bases separating them.

Sequencing used peripheral blood, obtained in a trial of Ad26.COV2.S vaccine versus placebo. The source is a person aged 18 to 59 who received the Ad26.COV2.S COVID-19 vaccine or a placebo. The chain carries TRBV30 and TRBJ1-1; D is unclear. The DNA for the CDR3 is TGTGCCTGGAGTGGTGAGGTGGCGGGAGCTTTCTTT. Its protein product is CAWSGEVAGAFF.